This T cell receptor (beta chain) was recorded in a study of spatial heterogeneity in lung cancer. In this sample, this clonotype is medium-sized (0.01 to 0.1%). Time point: sample taken at primary tumor resection. Unsorted tumor, nontumor lung tissue or cryopreserved PBMC supplied the whole RNA. The V gene's germline CDR1 is ENHRY and CDR2 SYGVKD. J gave up 4 bases and V 4 bases, and 5 bases lay outside the gene matches. CDR3 length: 15 amino acids. TCRdb called the 5' RACE reads again in MiXCR, with one record for every CDR3 protein. The data hold about 3,000 distinct CDR3 sequences, with over 10% observed a single time.

The V gene is TRBV10-3, the J gene TRBJ1-5, with 9 bases matching TRBD1. The sequence came from a male donor with early-stage non-small cell lung cancer. Sequenced here: normal lung tissue next to the tumor, sampled at surgery. Written as DNA, the CDR3 is TGTGCCATCAGTGGGACAGGGGAAGGAAATCAGCCCCAGCATTTT. Protein sequence: CAISGTGEGNQPQHF.